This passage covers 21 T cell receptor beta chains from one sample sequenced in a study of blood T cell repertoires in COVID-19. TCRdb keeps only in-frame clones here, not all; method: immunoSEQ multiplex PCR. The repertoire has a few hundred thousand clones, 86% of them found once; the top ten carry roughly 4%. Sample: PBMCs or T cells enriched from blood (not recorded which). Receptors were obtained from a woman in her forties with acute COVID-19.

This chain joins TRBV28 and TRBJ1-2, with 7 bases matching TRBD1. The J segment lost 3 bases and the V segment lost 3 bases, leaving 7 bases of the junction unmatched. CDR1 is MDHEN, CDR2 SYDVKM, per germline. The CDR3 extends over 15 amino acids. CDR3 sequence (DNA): TGTGCCAGCAGTTTCGGGGACAGCACCTACTATGGCTACACCTTC. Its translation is CASSFGDSTYYGYTF.

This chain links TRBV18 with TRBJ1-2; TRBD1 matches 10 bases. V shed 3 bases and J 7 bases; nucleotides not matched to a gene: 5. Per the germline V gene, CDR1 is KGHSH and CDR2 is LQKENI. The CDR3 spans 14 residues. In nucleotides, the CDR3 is TGTGCCAGCTCACCCGGACAGGGGGTATCTGGCTACACCTTC. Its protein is CASSPGQGVSGYTF.

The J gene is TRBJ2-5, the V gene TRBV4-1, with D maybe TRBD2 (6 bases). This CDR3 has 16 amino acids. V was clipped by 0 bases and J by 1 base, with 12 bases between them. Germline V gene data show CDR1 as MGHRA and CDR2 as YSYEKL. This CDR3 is CASSQDLTRTQETQYF. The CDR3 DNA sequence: TGCGCCAGCAGCCAAGATTTGACTAGGACCCAAGAGACCCAGTACTTC.

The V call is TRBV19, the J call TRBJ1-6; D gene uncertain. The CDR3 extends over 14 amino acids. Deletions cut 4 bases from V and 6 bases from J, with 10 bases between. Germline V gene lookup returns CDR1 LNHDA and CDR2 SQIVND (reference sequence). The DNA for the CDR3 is TGTGCCAGTAGTAGGCGGGATCCTAATTCACCCCTCCACTTT. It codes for CASSRRDPNSPLHF.

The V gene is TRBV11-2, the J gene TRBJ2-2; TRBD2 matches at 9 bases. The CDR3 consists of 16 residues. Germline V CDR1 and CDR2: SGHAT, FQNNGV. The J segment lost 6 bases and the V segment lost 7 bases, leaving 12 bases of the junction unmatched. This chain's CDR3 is CASTLLLGGRAGELFF. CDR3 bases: TGTGCCAGCACCCTCTTACTCGGCGGGAGGGCCGGGGAGCTGTTTTTT.

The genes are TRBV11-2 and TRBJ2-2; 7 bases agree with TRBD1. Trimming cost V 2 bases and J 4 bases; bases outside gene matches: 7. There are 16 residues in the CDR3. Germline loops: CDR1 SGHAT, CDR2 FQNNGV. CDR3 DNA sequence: TGTGCCAGCAGCTTATTACAGGGGAAATTCACCGGGGAGCTGTTTTTT. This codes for CASSLLQGKFTGELFF.

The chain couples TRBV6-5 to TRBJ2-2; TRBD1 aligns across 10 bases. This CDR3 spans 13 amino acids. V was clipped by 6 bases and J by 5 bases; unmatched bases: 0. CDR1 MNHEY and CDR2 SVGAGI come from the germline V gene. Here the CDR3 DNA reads TGTGCCAGCAGGGGACAGGGGACCGGGGAGCTGTTTTTT. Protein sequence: CASRGQGTGELFF.

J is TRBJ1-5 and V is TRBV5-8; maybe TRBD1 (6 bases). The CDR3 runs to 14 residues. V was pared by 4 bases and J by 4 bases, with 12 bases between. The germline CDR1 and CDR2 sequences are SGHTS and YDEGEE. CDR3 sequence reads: CASSTGQQNQPQHF. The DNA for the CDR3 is TGTGCCAGCAGCACAGGACAGCAGAATCAGCCCCAGCATTTT. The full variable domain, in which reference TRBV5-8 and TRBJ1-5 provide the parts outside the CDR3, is EAGVTQSPTHLIKTRGQQATLRCSPISGHTSVYWYQQALGLGLQFLLWYDEGEERNRGNFPPRFSGRQFPNYSSELNVNALELEDSALYLCASSTGQQNQPQHFGDGTRLSIL.

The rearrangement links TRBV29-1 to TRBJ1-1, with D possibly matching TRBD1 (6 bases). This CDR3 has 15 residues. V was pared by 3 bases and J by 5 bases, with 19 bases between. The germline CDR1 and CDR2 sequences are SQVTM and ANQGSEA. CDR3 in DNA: TGCAGCGTTGAGGAACATACAGGGAGAAGGACTGAAGCTTTCTTT. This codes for CSVEEHTGRRTEAFF.

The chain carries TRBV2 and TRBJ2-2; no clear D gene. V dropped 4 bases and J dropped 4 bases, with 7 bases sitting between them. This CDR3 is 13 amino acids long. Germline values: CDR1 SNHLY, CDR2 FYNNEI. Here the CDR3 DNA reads TGTGCCAGCAGTGGGCAGGCCACCGGGGAGCTGTTTTTT. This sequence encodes CASSGQATGELFF.

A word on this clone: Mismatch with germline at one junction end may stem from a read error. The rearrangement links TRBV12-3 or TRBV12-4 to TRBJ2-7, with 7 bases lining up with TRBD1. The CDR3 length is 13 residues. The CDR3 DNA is TGTGCCAGCAGTTCTCCGACAGGGTTGATTGCAGCCTTC. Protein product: CASSSPTGLIAAF.

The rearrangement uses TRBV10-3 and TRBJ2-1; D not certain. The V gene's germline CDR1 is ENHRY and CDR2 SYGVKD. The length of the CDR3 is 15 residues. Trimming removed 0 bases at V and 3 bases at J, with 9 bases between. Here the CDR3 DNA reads TGTGCCATCAGTGAGTCAACAGTTGTCTACAATGAGCAGTTCTTC. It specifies CAISESTVVYNEQFF.

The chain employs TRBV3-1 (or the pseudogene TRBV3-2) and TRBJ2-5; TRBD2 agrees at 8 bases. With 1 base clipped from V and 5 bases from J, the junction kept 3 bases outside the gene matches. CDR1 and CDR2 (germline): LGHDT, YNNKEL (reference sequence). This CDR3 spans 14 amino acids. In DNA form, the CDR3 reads TGTGCCAGCAGCCAAGCGGGGGGGCATGAGACCCAGTACTTC. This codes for CASSQAGGHETQYF.

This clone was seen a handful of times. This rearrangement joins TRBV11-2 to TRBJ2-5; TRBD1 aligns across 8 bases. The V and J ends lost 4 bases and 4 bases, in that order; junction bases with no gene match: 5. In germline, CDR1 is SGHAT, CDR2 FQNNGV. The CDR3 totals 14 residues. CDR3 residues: CASSSDRAVETQYF. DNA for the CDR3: TGTGCCAGCAGCTCGGACAGGGCTGTAGAGACCCAGTACTTC.

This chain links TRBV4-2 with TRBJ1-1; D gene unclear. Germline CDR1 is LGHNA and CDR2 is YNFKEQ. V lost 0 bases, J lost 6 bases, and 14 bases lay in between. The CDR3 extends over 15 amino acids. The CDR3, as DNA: TGTGCCAGCAGCCAAGAATTGGGAGGCGCTGCTGAAGCTTTCTTT. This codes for CASSQELGGAAEAFF.

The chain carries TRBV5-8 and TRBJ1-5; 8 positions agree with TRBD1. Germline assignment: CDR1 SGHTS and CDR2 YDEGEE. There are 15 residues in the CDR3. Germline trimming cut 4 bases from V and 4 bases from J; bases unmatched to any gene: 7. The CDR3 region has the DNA TGTGCCAGCAGCGGGGGGACAGGAAGAAATCAGCCCCAGCATTTT. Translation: CASSGGTGRNQPQHF.

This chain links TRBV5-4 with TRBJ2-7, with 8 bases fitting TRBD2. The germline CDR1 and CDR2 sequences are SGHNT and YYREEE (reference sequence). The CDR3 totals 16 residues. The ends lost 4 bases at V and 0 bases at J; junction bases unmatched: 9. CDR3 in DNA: TGTGCCAGCAGCCCGAGCGGGGGCGATAGCTCCTACGAGCAGTACTTC. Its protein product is CASSPSGGDSSYEQYF.

The CDR3 DNA reads TGTGCCAGCAGCTTTCGACAGGGGGGCACTGAAGCTTTCTTT. As protein: CASSFRQGGTEAFF. The chain has TRBV7-9 and TRBJ1-1; 9 nucleotides agree with TRBD1. CDR3 length: 14 amino acids. Losses at the gene ends were 3 bases for V and 4 bases for J; bases not matched to a gene: 3. Germline V gene lookup returns CDR1 SEHNR and CDR2 FQNEAQ (reference sequence).

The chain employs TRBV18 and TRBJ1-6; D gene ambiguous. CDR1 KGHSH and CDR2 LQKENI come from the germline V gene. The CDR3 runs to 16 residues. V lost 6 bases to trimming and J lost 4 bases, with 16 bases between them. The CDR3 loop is CASSDSGGTYNSPLHF. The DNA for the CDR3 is TGTGCCAGCTCTGATTCGGGAGGCACATATAATTCACCCCTCCACTTT.

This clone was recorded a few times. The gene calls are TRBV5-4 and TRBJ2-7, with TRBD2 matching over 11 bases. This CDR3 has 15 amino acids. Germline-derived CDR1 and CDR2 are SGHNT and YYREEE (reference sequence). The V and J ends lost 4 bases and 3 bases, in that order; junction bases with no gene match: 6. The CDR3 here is CASSPDSGRGYEQYF. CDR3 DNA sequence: TGTGCCAGCAGCCCTGATAGCGGGAGGGGCTACGAGCAGTACTTC.

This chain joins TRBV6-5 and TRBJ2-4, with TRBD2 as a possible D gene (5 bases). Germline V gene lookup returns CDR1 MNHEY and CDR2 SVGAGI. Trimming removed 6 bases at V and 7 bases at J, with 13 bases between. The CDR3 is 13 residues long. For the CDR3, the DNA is TGTGCCAGCAGATCAGGACTCTCCAACATTCAGTACTTC. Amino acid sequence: CASRSGLSNIQYF.